Listed here is a single TCR beta chain. The sample is drawn from a study of blood T cells in healthy people across ages. Primers used in a second PCR of about 7 to 12 cycles were a sample-barcoded 5' primer and a J-beta primer mix. Every cDNA was tagged by a template-switch adaptor with 12 random nucleotides. TCRdb reanalysed the 5' RACE reads using MiXCR and keeps one entry per CDR3 protein. Of fewer than 1.5 million distinct CDR3 sequences listed, around 42% were seen once; the top ten hold 6.5% to 10%. This clonotype was obtained from a woman younger than 30 in good health. Sequenced material: blood.

The CDR3 is CASSVEMGGVNTGELFF. The CDR3 region has the DNA TGTGCCAGCAGTGTCGAAATGGGCGGGGTGAACACCGGGGAGCTGTTTTTT. V and J are TRBV2 and TRBJ2-2; maybe TRBD2 (6 bases). V lost 4 bases, J lost 1 base, and 16 bases lay in between. Germline values: CDR1 SNHLY, CDR2 FYNNEI. This CDR3 region has 17 residues.